What follows describes a single TCR beta chain. Original processing notes: Reference gene primer amplification yielded estimated nucleated cell counts. TCRdb's table, derived via immunoSEQ multiplex PCR, lists solely in-frame clones and lacks some. V, J and clone size were drawn from that table, and D and trimming were deduced from the DNA. The table includes about 200,000 clones, 80% to 85% detected once. The sample belongs to a study of blood T cell repertoires in COVID-19. Across the whole study: Samples representing acute and convalescent COVID-19 were sourced from the United States, Italy and Spain. T cells, B-cell-depleted T cells, or PBMCs provided the cDNA or gDNA that served as material.

The ends were cut back, 3 bases at V and 4 bases at J, with 12 bases in the middle. In germline, CDR1 is LGHDT, CDR2 YNNKEL (reference sequence). This CDR3 comprises 14 residues. Sequenced sample: peripheral blood. The chain has TRBV3-1 (or the pseudogene TRBV3-2) and TRBJ1-2; possibly TRBD1 for D (5 bases). The receptor comes from a man in his forties with acute or convalescent COVID-19. CDR3 sequence (DNA): TGTGCCAGCAGCCACCAAGGGGTAGGCTATGGCTACACCTTC. The encoded protein is CASSHQGVGYGYTF.